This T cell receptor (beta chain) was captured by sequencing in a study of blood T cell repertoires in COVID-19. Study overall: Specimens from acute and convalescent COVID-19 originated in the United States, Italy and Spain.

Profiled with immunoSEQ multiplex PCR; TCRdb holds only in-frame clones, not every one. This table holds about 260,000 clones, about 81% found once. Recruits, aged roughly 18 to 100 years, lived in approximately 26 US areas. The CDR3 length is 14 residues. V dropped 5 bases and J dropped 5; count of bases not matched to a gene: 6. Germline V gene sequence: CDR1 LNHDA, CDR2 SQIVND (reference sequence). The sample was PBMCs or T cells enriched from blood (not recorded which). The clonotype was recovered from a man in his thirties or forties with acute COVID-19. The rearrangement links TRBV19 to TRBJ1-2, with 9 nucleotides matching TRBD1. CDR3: CASSPGTGTYGYTF. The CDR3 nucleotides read TGTGCCAGTAGTCCCGGGACAGGGACTTATGGCTACACCTTC.